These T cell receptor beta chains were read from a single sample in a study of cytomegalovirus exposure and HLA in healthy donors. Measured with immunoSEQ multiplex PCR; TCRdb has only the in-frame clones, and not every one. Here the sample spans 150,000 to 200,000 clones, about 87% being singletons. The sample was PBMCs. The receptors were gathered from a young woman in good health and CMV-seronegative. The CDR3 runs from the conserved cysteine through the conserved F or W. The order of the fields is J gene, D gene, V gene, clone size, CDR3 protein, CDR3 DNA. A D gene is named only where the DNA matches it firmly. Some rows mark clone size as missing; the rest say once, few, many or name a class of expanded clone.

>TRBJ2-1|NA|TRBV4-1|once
CASSQPTQGRNEQFF
TGCGCCAGCAGCCAGCCCACGCAGGGTAGGAATGAGCAGTTCTTC
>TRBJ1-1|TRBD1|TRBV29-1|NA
CSVENRGNAEAFF
TGCAGCGTTGAAAACAGGGGTAACGCTGAAGCTTTCTTT
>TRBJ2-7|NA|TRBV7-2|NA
CASTPRGSNYEQYF
TGTGCCAGCACCCCAAGAGGGTCAAACTACGAGCAGTACTTC
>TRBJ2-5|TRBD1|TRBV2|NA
CATPGTGETQYF
TGTGCCACCCCCGGGACAGGGGAGACCCAGTACTTC
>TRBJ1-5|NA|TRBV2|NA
CASSEGQASNQPQHF
TGTGCCAGCAGTGAAGGACAGGCGAGCAATCAGCCCCAGCATTTT
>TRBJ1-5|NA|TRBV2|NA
CASTAGPFNQPQHF
TGTGCCAGCACAGCAGGGCCCTTCAATCAGCCCCAGCATTTT
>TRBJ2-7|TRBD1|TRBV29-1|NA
CSVSGTGNSYEQYF
TGCAGCGTTTCAGGGACAGGGAACTCCTACGAGCAGTACTTC
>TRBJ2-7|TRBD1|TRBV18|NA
CASSPRTGGYEQYF
TGTGCCAGCTCACCTAGGACAGGGGGCTACGAGCAGTACTTC
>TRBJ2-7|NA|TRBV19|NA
CASSITGTYEQYF
TGTGCCAGTAGTATCACGGGTACCTACGAGCAGTACTTC
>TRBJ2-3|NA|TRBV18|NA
CASSPGLNTQYF
TGTGCCAGCTCACCCGGGTTAAATACGCAGTATTTT
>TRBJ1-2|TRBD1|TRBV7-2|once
CASSLAPPDRGNYGYTF
TGTGCCAGCAGCTTAGCGCCCCCAGACAGGGGGAACTATGGCTACACCTTC
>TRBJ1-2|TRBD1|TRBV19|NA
CASTILGTDYGYTF
TGTGCCAGTACAATTTTGGGGACAGACTATGGCTACACCTTC
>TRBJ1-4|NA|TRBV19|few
CASSLAGWNEKLFF
TGTGCCAGTAGCTTGGCGGGGTGGAATGAAAAACTGTTTTTT
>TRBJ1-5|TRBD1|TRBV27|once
CASSLGQGDQPQHF
TGTGCCAGCAGTCTGGGACAGGGGGATCAGCCCCAGCATTTT
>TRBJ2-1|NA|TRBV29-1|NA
CSAVAGNEQFF
TGCAGCGCCGTGGCAGGGAATGAGCAGTTCTTC
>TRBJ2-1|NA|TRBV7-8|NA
CASSRRDSGSNEQFF
TGTGCCAGCAGCCGCCGGGACAGCGGGTCGAATGAGCAGTTCTTC
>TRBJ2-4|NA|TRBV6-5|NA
CASSSGAVSKNIQYF
TGTGCCAGCAGTTCAGGCGCAGTTTCCAAAAACATTCAGTACTTC
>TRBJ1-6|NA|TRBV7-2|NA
CASSLSPVSYNSPLHF
TGTGCCAGCAGCTTATCCCCGGTGTCCTATAATTCACCCCTCCACTTT
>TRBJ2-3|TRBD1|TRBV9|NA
CASSAGQGADTQYF
TGTGCCAGCAGCGCTGGACAGGGAGCAGATACGCAGTATTTT
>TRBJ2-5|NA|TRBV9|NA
CASSGPIWGATQYF
TGTGCCAGCAGCGGGCCCATATGGGGAGCGACCCAGTACTTC
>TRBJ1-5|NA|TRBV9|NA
CASSPDSASNQPQHF
TGTGCCAGCAGCCCCGACAGCGCCAGCAATCAGCCCCAGCATTTT
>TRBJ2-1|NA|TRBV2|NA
CASSELAPPYNEQFF
TGTGCCAGCAGTGAACTAGCTCCCCCATACAATGAGCAGTTCTTC
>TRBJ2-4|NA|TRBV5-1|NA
CASSSEAAKNIQYF
TGCGCCAGCAGCTCGGAGGCGGCCAAAAACATTCAGTACTTC
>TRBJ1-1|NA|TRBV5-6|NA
CASSLTRVNTEAFF
TGTGCCAGCAGCTTGACCAGGGTGAACACTGAAGCTTTCTTT
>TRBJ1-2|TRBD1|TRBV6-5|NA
CASSTGGSDYGYTF
TGTGCCAGCAGTACAGGGGGGTCGGACTATGGCTACACCTTC
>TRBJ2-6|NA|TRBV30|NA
CAWTGSSGANVLTF
TGTGCCTGGACTGGGAGCTCTGGGGCCAACGTCCTGACTTTC
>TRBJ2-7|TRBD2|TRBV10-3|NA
CAISEEREYSYEQYF
TGTGCCATCAGCGAGGAGCGGGAGTACTCCTACGAGCAGTACTTC
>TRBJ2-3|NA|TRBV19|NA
CASSSEWASGTDTQYF
TGTGCCAGTAGTTCCGAGTGGGCTAGCGGCACAGATACGCAGTATTTT
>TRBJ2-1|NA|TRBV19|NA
CASSFLPWNEQFF
TGTGCCAGTAGTTTCCTACCGTGGAATGAGCAGTTCTTC
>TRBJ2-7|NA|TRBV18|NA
CASSPPFSRVDEQYF
TGTGCCAGCTCACCACCGTTTTCCAGGGTCGACGAGCAGTACTTC
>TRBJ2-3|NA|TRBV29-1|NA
CSVDAGPRTDTQYF
TGCAGCGTTGATGCAGGGCCTCGGACAGATACGCAGTATTTT
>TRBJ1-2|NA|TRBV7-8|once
CASSLKRISAAGYGYTF
TGTGCCAGCAGCCTCAAGAGAATATCCGCGGCGGGGTATGGCTACACCTTC
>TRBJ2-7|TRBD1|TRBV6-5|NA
CASRIGTAHGEQYF
TGTGCCAGCAGGATCGGGACAGCCCACGGAGAGCAGTACTTC
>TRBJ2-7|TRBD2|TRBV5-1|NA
CASSLGSGSGREQYF
TGCGCCAGCAGCTTGGGGAGCGGGAGTGGGCGCGAGCAGTACTTC
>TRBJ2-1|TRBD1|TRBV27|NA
CASSLLAGGSYNEQFF
TGTGCCAGCAGCCTACTCGCAGGGGGCTCCTACAATGAGCAGTTCTTC
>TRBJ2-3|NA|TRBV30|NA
CAWSSASTDTQYF
TGTGCCTGGAGTAGCGCGAGCACAGATACGCAGTATTTT
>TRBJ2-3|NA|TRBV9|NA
CASSAPRGGGSFTDTQYF
TGTGCCAGCAGCGCTCCTCGAGGGGGGGGATCGTTCACAGATACGCAGTATTTT
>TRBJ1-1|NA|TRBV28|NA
CASSLSPARVNTEAFF
TGTGCCAGCAGTTTATCTCCCGCCAGGGTGAACACTGAAGCTTTCTTT
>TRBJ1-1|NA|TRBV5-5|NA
CASSLGPGEWDTEAFF
TGTGCCAGCAGCTTGGGGCCGGGGGAATGGGACACTGAAGCTTTCTTT
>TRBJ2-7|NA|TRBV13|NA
CASRSAKSSYEQYF
TGTGCCAGCAGGTCTGCGAAGAGCTCCTACGAGCAGTACTTC
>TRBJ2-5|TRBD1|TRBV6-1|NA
CASRKQGAGETQYF
TGTGCCAGCAGGAAACAGGGGGCGGGAGAGACCCAGTACTTC
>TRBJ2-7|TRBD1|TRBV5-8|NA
CASSSPGQGGTHEQYF
TGTGCCAGCAGCTCCCCCGGACAGGGAGGTACCCACGAGCAGTACTTC
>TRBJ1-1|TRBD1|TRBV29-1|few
CSVDTGVNTEAFF
TGCAGCGTTGACACAGGGGTTAACACTGAAGCTTTCTTT
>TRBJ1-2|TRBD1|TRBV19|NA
CACEGQGEIGYTF
TGTGCCTGTGAGGGCCAGGGGGAAATAGGCTACACCTTC
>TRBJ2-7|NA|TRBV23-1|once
CASSHDREDPYEQYF
TGCGCCAGCAGTCATGACAGGGAGGACCCCTACGAGCAGTACTTC
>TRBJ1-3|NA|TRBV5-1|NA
CASSLDTGYSGNTIYF
TGCGCCAGCAGCTTGGATACGGGTTACTCTGGAAACACCATATATTTT